This T cell receptor beta chain is drawn from a study of OX40 agonist ivuxolimab in advanced cancers. Findings of the study overall: The average count of expanded clones was higher among CD8+ T cells than among CD4+.

Blood sampling took place at baseline, cycle 4 day 1, and cycle 7 day 1. This clone has only one observation. Its antigen is currently unknown. TCRdb's table, derived via immunoSEQ multiplex PCR, lists solely in-frame clones and lacks some. The table shows about 53,000 clones, with 79% occurring only once. CDR1 is KGHSH, CDR2 LQKENI, per germline. With 3 bases removed from V and 7 bases from J, the gap between germline ends came to 10 bases. This CDR3 spans 13 amino acids. This clonotype originated in an adult with an advanced solid tumor such as melanoma, head and neck, liver or kidney cancer. Sample: CD4+ or CD8+ T cells sorted from blood, taken in a trial of the OX40 agonist ivuxolimab. The V call is TRBV18, the J call TRBJ1-5; D possibly corresponds to TRBD1 (6 bases). CDR3 amino acids: CASSPPGGQPQHF. CDR3 in DNA: TGTGCCAGCTCACCCCCCGGGGGCCAGCCCCAGCATTTT.